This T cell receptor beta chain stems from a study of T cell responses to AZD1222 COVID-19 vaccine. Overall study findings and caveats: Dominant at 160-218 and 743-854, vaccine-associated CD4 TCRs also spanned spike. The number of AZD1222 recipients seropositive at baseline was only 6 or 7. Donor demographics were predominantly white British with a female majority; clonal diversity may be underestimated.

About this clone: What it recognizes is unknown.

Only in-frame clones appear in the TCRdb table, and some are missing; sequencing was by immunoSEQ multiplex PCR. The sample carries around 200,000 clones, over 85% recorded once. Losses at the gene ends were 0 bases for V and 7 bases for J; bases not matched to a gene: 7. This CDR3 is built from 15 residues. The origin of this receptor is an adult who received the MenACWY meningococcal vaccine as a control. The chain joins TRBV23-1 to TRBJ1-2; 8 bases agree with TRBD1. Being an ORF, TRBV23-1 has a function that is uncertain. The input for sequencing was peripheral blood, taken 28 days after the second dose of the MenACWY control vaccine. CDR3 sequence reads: CASSQSFGQGPGYTF. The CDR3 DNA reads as TGCGCCAGCAGTCAATCTTTCGGACAGGGCCCTGGCTACACCTTC.